The following is a T cell receptor (beta chain) sequence with its context. Trimming left V 8 bases short and J 0 bases short, with 14 bases between. The CDR3 is 15 amino acids. CDR1 and CDR2 (germline): LNHDA, SQIVND (reference sequence). This entry belongs to a study of blood T cell repertoires in COVID-19. Overall study: In each case, the material was cDNA or gDNA derived from T cells, B-cell-depleted T cells, or PBMCs.

Libraries were prepared by immunoSEQ multiplex PCR; TCRdb keeps only in-frame clonotypes and omits some of them. Of approximately 300,000 clones in the sample, about 82% were seen once. Sample: peripheral blood. The receptor comes from a woman between 45 and 65 years old with active or convalescent COVID-19. This chain links TRBV19 with TRBJ2-1; the D gene is possibly TRBD2 (5 bases). DNA of the CDR3: TGTGCCAGTGGAGGACGGTTAAGCTCCTACAATGAGCAGTTCTTC. Its translation is CASGGRLSSYNEQFF.